This entry features one T cell receptor (beta chain) sequence. The antigen is not known. 13 Jbeta primers and 60 Vbeta primers were used for the PCR. The protocol was immunoSEQ multiplex PCR, while the TCRdb copy is restricted to in-frame clones and leaves out a portion. Of 130,000 or so clones in the sample, roughly 80% were seen once. The length of the CDR3 is 13 residues. V was cut by 5 bases and J by 4 bases, with 12 bases left in between. Germline V CDR1 and CDR2: SGHTA, FQGNSA. These data come from a study of cytomegalovirus exposure and HLA in healthy donors. Study-wide results and limits: The study listed 150 to 200 cytomegalovirus-associated TCR beta chains. Researchers left out some V segments, among them TRBV6-2 and TRBV6-3, as indistinguishable.

The specimen was PBMCs. The sequence was obtained from a man younger than 35 in good health and CMV-seronegative. This chain uses TRBV7-2 with TRBJ2-7, with D possibly matching TRBD2 (5 bases). In DNA, the CDR3 is TGTGCCAGCAGCGACCCGGGGTTGTACGAGCAGTACTTC. This sequence encodes CASSDPGLYEQYF. Drawing the rest from reference TRBV7-2 and TRBJ2-7, the complete variable domain is GAGVSQSPSNKVTEKGKDVELRCDPISGHTALYWYRQSLGQGLEFLIYFQGNSAPDKSGLPSDRFSAERTGGSVSTLTIQRTQQEDSAVYLCASSDPGLYEQYFGPGTRLTVT.